The entry below gives a single T cell receptor beta chain sequence along with its context. Its antigen is unidentified. The data belong to a study of T cells expressing NK-cell markers. Study in general: Sorted CD3+CD56-NKG2C+, CD3+CD56+NKG2C- and CD3+CD56+NKG2C+ T cells were the source of the TCR beta repertoires. Study observations and caveats: In a few donors, dominant clonotypes made up about 25-60.1% of CD3+CD56-NKG2C+ cells. Of the CD8+ T cell pool in about six donors, about 1.0-7.0% was accounted for by dominant NKG2C+ clonotypes.

As the method of synthesis, 5'RACE template switching with UMIs yielded TCR beta cDNA. TCRdb reprocessed the 5' RACE reads; each CDR3 protein has one entry and no DNA is given. The table lists about 430,000 distinct CDR3 sequences. CDR1 and CDR2 (germline): SEHNR, FQNEAQ (reference sequence). This CDR3 contains 13 residues. The chain joins TRBV7-9 to TRBJ2-7; there is no DNA to check the TCRdb D call of TRBD1. Sequencing was performed on blood T cells: a sorted CD56 or NKG2C T cell subset, CD4+ or CD8+ T cells, or bulk PBMC T cells (not recorded which). This clonotype originated in a woman aged 50 to 65 in good health. The CDR3 sequence: CASSLNPEYEQYF.